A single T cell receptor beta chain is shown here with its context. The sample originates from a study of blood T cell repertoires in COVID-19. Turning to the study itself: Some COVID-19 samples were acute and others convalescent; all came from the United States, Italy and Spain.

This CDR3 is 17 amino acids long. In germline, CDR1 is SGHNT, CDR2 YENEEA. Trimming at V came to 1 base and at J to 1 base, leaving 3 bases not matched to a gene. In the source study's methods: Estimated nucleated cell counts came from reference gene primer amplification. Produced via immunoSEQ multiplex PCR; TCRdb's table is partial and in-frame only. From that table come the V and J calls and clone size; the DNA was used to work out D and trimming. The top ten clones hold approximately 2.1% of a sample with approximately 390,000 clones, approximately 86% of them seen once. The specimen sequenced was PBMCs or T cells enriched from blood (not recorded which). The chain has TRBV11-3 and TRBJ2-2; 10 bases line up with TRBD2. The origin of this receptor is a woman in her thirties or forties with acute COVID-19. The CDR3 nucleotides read TGTGCCAGCAGCTTAGGATCTAGCGGGGGGAACACCGGGGAGCTGTTTTTT. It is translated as CASSLGSSGGNTGELFF.